This T cell receptor beta chain was sequenced in a study of CD8+ T cells in alopecia areata. Concerning this clone: Different DNA sequences within this sample yield the same CDR3.

Extracted RNA was reverse transcribed into cDNA, the sequencing template. Sequenced by immunoSEQ multiplex PCR; TCRdb stores in-frame clones only, minus some. The table lists about 140,000 clones, around 60% of them singletons. Per the germline V gene, CDR1 is SGHTA and CDR2 is FQGNSA. The CDR3 extends over 15 amino acids. The ends lost 3 bases at V and 7 bases at J; junction bases unmatched: 5. This TCR derives from a human donor with alopecia areata. The sequencing used CD4+ T cells sorted from blood, collected at week 0. The chain uses TRBV7-2 and TRBJ2-1; 11 nucleotides match TRBD2. CDR3: CASSFWLAGGNEQFF. The CDR3 DNA reads TGTGCCAGCAGCTTTTGGCTAGCGGGGGGAAATGAGCAGTTCTTC.